These 27 T cell receptor delta chains share one sample of origin, sequenced in a study of gamma-delta T cells after stem cell transplantation. TCRdb re-processed the RT-PCR reads via CATT. The repertoire includes approximately 900 delta-chain clones, 2.8% of them detected once, and roughly 50% sits in the top ten. The source material was gamma-delta T cells. The receptors here all came from a human donor. It is not recorded whose cells these are; they may come from a transplant donor.

Of note for this clone: TCRdb's listed protein matches a much larger clone and diverges from this DNA's translation at residue 14, likely through a read error; the protein shown comes from the DNA. The J gene is TRDJ4, the V gene TRDV1, with 10 bases lining up with TRDD3. V lost 1 base to trimming and J lost 9 bases; unmatched junction nucleotides: 23. The V gene's germline CDR1 is TSWWSYY and CDR2 QGS. CDR3 length: 19 residues. CDR3 in DNA: TGTGCTCTTGGGGAACGGTTCTGGTGGGGGATACCAGTAATAGGGCAGTTGATCTTT. It yields the protein CALGERFWWGIPVIGQLIF.

Details on this clone: For this DNA, TCRdb reports the protein of a much larger clone, which diverges at residue 8, most likely from a read error; the protein presented here is translated directly from the DNA. The chain carries TRDV1 and TRDJ1; 11 nucleotides match TRDD3. Losses at the gene ends were 0 bases for V and 2 bases for J; bases not matched to a gene: 17. Per the germline V gene, CDR1 is TSWWSYY and CDR2 is QGS. The CDR3 extends over 21 amino acids. CDR3 amino acids: CALGELEPDWGIKGGTDKLIF. The DNA for the CDR3 is TGTGCTCTTGGGGAACTAGAGCCAGACTGGGGGATAAAAGGGGGGACCGATAAACTCATCTTT.

Of note for this clone: The protein in TCRdb stems from a much larger clone and differs at residue 7 from this DNA's translation, likely a read error; here the protein is translated from the DNA. The rearrangement joins TRDV2 to TRDJ1; D possibly corresponds to TRDD3 (6 bases). Germline values: CDR1 GEAIGNYY, CDR2 EKD. CDR3 length: 16 residues. Between the trimmed V and J ends, which lost 0 bases and 0 bases, there was a span of 13 bases. The CDR3 bases are TGTGCCTGTGACACCTTGGGGGGGGTCCACACCGATAAACTCATCTTT. Its protein is CACDTLGGVHTDKLIF.

With regard to this clone: A read error likely explains why the TCRdb protein, taken from a much larger clone, differs from this DNA's translation at residue 6; the protein shown is translated from the DNA. The chain links TRDV2 to TRDJ3; TRDD3 is a possible D gene (5 bases). Trimming shortened V by 0 bases and J by 0 bases, and 14 bases separated the two germline ends. The CDR3 runs to 19 residues. Germline V lookup: CDR1 GEAIGNYY, CDR2 EKD. CDR3 sequence: CACDTEGAFSSWDTRQMFF. CDR3 sequence (DNA): TGTGCCTGTGACACCGAGGGGGCTTTTAGCTCCTGGGACACCCGACAGATGTTTTTC.

Note on this clone: TCRdb has a much larger clone's protein, which differs at residue 15 from the translation of this DNA, likely because of a read error; what is shown is the protein translated from the DNA. The CDR3 spells CALGERFPALGDWYADKLIF. The CDR3 DNA is TGTGCTCTTGGGGAACGATTTCCCGCACTGGGGGATTGGTACGCCGATAAACTCATCTTT. This chain joins TRDV1 and TRDJ1; 10 nucleotides line up with TRDD3. Germline-derived CDR1 and CDR2 are TSWWSYY and QGS. The CDR3 has 20 residues. Losses at the gene ends were 1 base for V and 3 bases for J; bases not matched to a gene: 17.

Concerning this clone itself: The protein TCRdb lists belongs to a much larger clone and differs from this DNA's translation at residue 8, which points to a read error; the protein shown is made from the DNA. The V call is TRDV2, the J call TRDJ3, with 9 bases identical to TRDD3. Germline V gene data show CDR1 as GEAIGNYY and CDR2 as EKD. The V segment lost 3 bases and the J segment 2 bases; nucleotides outside the gene matches: 13. This CDR3 region has 20 residues. The CDR3 DNA reads as TGTGCCTGTGACCATATACGAACCGGGGGATACCCCTGGGACACCCGACAGATGTTTTTC. It yields the protein CACDHIRTGGYPWDTRQMFF.

By share of the sample, this clone is medium-sized. The protein TCRdb gives is from a much larger clone and does not agree with this DNA's translation at residue 5, likely a read error; the protein shown here comes from the DNA. The chain uses TRDV2 and TRDJ1; TRDD3 aligns across 7 bases. In germline, CDR1 is GEAIGNYY, CDR2 EKD. This CDR3 region has 16 residues. V gave up 3 bases and J gave up 0 bases; unmatched junction bases: 9. The CDR3 DNA sequence: TGTGCCTGTGACGCCGCTGGGGGCCCTTACACCGATAAACTCATCTTT. Translation gives CACDAAGGPYTDKLIF.

Points on this clone: A single base is all that separates this from a far larger clone, so a read error is likely. The sample has other DNA sequences that encode this CDR3 too. This sequence joins TRDV2 and TRDJ1, with TRDD3 matching 7 bases. The CDR3 covers 19 residues. The germline gives CDR1 GEAIGNYY, CDR2 EKD. This chain's CDR3 is CACDTVPGDKGEYTDKLIF. For the CDR3, the DNA is TGTGCCTGCGACACGGTCCCTGGGGATAAGGGGGAATACACCGATAAACTCATCTTT.

This clone was detected only a few times. The likely explanation is a read error, given a far larger clone one base away. At the DNA level, this CDR3 is encoded by other sequences in the same sample as well. This chain connects TRDV2 to TRDJ1; a weak D match, TRDD3 (5 bases). Germline V gene data show CDR1 as GEAIGNYY and CDR2 as EKD. Trimming took 3 bases from V and 0 from J, leaving 19 bases between them. The CDR3 sequence is 17 residues long. The CDR3 protein is CACDPLSDGGDTDKLIF. DNA of the CDR3: TGTGCCTGTGACCCTCTTTCGGACGGGGGGGACACCGATAAACTCATCTTT.

Only a few counts were recorded for this clone. TCRdb's listed protein matches a much larger clone and diverges from this DNA's translation at residue 6, likely through a read error; the protein shown comes from the DNA. The chain uses TRDV1 and TRDJ3, with 13 bases that match TRDD3. Germline trimming cut 6 bases from V and 1 base from J; bases unmatched to any gene: 21. In germline, CDR1 is TSWWSYY, CDR2 QGS. The CDR3 totals 24 residues. CDR3 nucleotides: TGTGCTCTTGGTTTGGATCGGCTCTCCCCAACTGGGGGATACGATTCCTGGGACACCCGACAGATGTTTTTC. Amino acid sequence: CALGLDRLSPTGGYDSWDTRQMFF.

In its sample, this clone was seen many times. It is likely a read error: a sequence one base away is far more abundant. This chain joins TRDV3 and TRDJ1, with TRDD3 identical over 12 bases. CDR1 and CDR2 from the germline V gene are TVYSNPD and GDNSRS (reference sequence). Germline trimming cut 5 bases from V and 0 bases from J; bases unmatched to any gene: 22. The CDR3 is 20 amino acids. CDR3 loop: CALSPLPTYTGGYYTDKLIF. CDR3 coding DNA: TGTGCCCTCAGCCCCCTTCCTACTTATACTGGGGGATACTACACCGATAAACTCATCTTT.

This clone was counted only a few times. This likely traces to a read error, being one base from a far larger clone. The chain links TRDV1 to TRDJ1; 10 bases fit TRDD3. The CDR3 runs 21 residues. Looked up from germline, CDR1 is TSWWSYY and CDR2 is QGS. With V trimmed by 0 bases and J by 2 bases, 18 bases remained unmatched. CDR3 residues: CALGELESGWGIKGGTDKLIF. In nucleotides, the CDR3 is TGTGCTCTTGGGGAACTAGAGTCAGGCTGGGGGATAAAAGGGGGGACCGATAAACTCATCTTT.

The table lists this clone with a few counts. The CDR3 sequence is CACDTVLGDTAWDTRQMFF. CDR3 coding DNA: TGTGCCTGTGACACGGTACTGGGGGATACAGCCTGGGACACCCGACAGATGTTTTTC. The J gene is TRDJ3, the V gene TRDV2; TRDD3 matches at 12 bases. The germline CDR1 and CDR2 sequences are GEAIGNYY and EKD. With 1 base clipped from V and 2 bases from J, the junction kept 5 bases outside the gene matches. The CDR3 consists of 19 residues.

In DNA form, the CDR3 reads TGTGCCTGTGACGGTTTATCTGGGGATGCTCGACTTAACACCGATAAACTCATCTTT. This sequence encodes CACDGLSGDARLNTDKLIF. The chain is built from TRDV2 and TRDJ1, with D perhaps TRDD3 (6 bases). The germline V and J ends were trimmed by 3 bases and 0 bases, with 25 bases remaining between them. CDR3 length: 19 residues. In germline, CDR1 is GEAIGNYY, CDR2 EKD.

Remarks on this clone: The protein TCRdb gives is from a much larger clone and does not agree with this DNA's translation at residue 5, likely a read error; the protein shown here comes from the DNA. The J gene is TRDJ1, the V gene TRDV2; possible D gene TRDD3, 6 bases. Trimming pared 3 bases from V and 0 bases from J, leaving 16 bases between. The CDR3 extends over 16 amino acids. Germline-derived CDR1 and CDR2 are GEAIGNYY and EKD. In DNA, the CDR3 is TGTGCCTGTGACGCCCTGGGGCCCTCGGACACCGATAAACTCATCTTT. Amino acid sequence: CACDALGPSDTDKLIF.

This clone came up a few times. This sequence is one base from a far larger clone and is likely a read error. In the same sample, other DNA sequences code for this CDR3. V gene TRDV1 combines with J gene TRDJ1, with D possibly being TRDD3 (5 bases). CDR3 length: 20 amino acids. Looked up from germline, CDR1 is TSWWSYY and CDR2 is QGS. V lost 0 bases, J lost 0 bases, and 23 bases lay in between. CDR3 sequence reads: CALGELKPPLGVLYTDKLIF. In DNA, the CDR3 is TGTGCTCTTGGGGAACTAAAACCGCCTCTGGGAGTCTTGTACACCGATAAACTCATCTTT.

This clone rates as medium-sized. This likely came from a read error, as a far larger clone is one base away. This chain joins TRDV3 and TRDJ1; D unresolved. The CDR3 length is 16 residues. Germline CDR1 and CDR2: TVYSNPD and GDNSRS (reference sequence). V shed 2 bases and J shed 0 bases, with 19 bases lying between them. Here the CDR3 reads CAFLGEWAQYTDKLIF. CDR3 coding DNA: TGTGCCTTTTTGGGCGAGTGGGCTCAGTACACCGATAAACTCATCTTT.

Comments on this clone: The likely explanation is a read error, given a far larger clone one base away. This sample also contains other DNA sequences that code for the same CDR3. This chain links TRDV2 with TRDJ3; 9 bases agree with TRDD3. Germline CDR1 reads GEAIGNYY; CDR2 reads EKD. The CDR3 length is 20 residues. V gave up 3 bases and J gave up 2 bases; unmatched junction bases: 13. DNA for the CDR3: TGTGCCTGTGACCATATACGCGCCGGGGGATACCCCTGGGACACCCGACAGATGTTTTTC. Translated, it gives CACDHIRAGGYPWDTRQMFF.

Sample share makes this clone large (0.1 to 1%). The sample carries other DNA sequences with the same CDR3. The V call is TRDV1, the J call TRDJ1, with D possibly matching TRDD3 (5 bases). The CDR3 is 30 amino acids. Germline V lookup: CDR1 TSWWSYY, CDR2 QGS. V was trimmed by 3 bases and J by 0 bases, leaving 56 bases between them. CDR3 in DNA: TGTGCTCTTGGGGAGCTATCTTTTCCAAGAGATATTATCAAGCAAAGCTACAATTACTGGTTACTCCCGTACACCGATAAACTCATCTTT. Amino acids: CALGELSFPRDIIKQSYNYWLLPYTDKLIF.

V usage is TRDV2 and J usage is TRDJ1; 8 bases agree with TRDD3. The V gene end was trimmed by 0 bases and the J gene end by 0 bases; junction bases not matched to a gene: 2. The V gene's germline CDR1 is GEAIGNYY and CDR2 EKD. The CDR3 spans 15 residues. DNA of the CDR3: TGTGCCTGTGACACCGCTGGGGGAAACACCGATAAACTCATCTTT. Translating gives CACDTAGGNTDKLIF.

This clone ranks as medium-sized. This likely came from a read error, as a far larger clone is one base away. The rearrangement joins TRDV2 to TRDJ1, with D possibly TRDD2 on 5 matching bases. The CDR3 is 19 amino acids. In germline, CDR1 is GEAIGNYY, CDR2 EKD. Trimming stripped 3 bases from V and 2 bases from J, with 27 bases between. The CDR3 nucleotides read TGTGCCTGTGACTCCCAGCTTTCCTCCCTAGCGATTTTTACCGATAAACTCATCTTT. Translated: CACDSQLSSLAIFTDKLIF.

This clone was counted only a few times. The genes are TRDV2 and TRDJ1, with 13 nucleotides matching TRDD3. Germline CDR1 is GEAIGNYY and CDR2 is EKD. The CDR3 totals 18 residues. V was clipped by 3 bases and J by 2 bases; unmatched bases: 11. In DNA, the CDR3 is TGTGCCTGTGACGCGTTACTGGGGGATACGTTCGGGACCGATAAACTCATCTTT. It yields the protein CACDALLGDTFGTDKLIF.

This clone was detected many times. A far larger clone lies a single base away; this is likely a read error. The CDR3 spells CACDTIGGVSRDTRQMFF. The CDR3 bases are TGTGCCTGTGACACCATTGGGGGCGTCTCCCGGGACACCCGACAGATGTTTTTC. The chain is built from TRDV2 and TRDJ3, with a possible D match to TRDD3 (6 bases). The CDR3 runs to 18 residues. Germline assignment: CDR1 GEAIGNYY and CDR2 EKD.

This clone was seen only a few times. This is likely an artifact of a read error, given a far larger clone one base away. This same CDR3 is encoded by further DNA sequences in the sample. The chain joins TRDV2 to TRDJ1; 9 nucleotides agree with TRDD3. The CDR3 loop spans 16 amino acids. The V gene end was trimmed by 7 bases and the J gene end by 0 bases; junction bases not matched to a gene: 11. The germline V gene has CDR1 GEAIGNYY and CDR2 EKD. Written as DNA, the CDR3 is TGTGCCTGCTTACCACTGGGGGAAGCGAACACCGATAAACTCATCTTT. Translating it yields CACLPLGEANTDKLIF.

This clone was detected only a few times. A far more abundant clone sits one base away, making this likely a read error. The chain uses TRDV2 and TRDJ1; no reliable D call. The CDR3 covers 14 residues. V was pared by 5 bases and J by 5 bases, with 17 bases between. Germline V gives CDR1 GEAIGNYY, CDR2 EKD. CDR3 region: CACGTLGPGDKLIF. The CDR3 nucleotides read TGTGCCTGTGGCACATTAGGGCCCGGGGATAAACTCATCTTT.

Turning to this clone: A read error likely explains why the TCRdb protein, taken from a much larger clone, differs from this DNA's translation at residue 5; the protein shown is translated from the DNA. The sample holds other DNA sequences that translate to the same CDR3. V usage is TRDV2 and J usage is TRDJ3, with D maybe TRDD3 (5 bases). This CDR3 is built from 19 residues. V was shortened by 3 bases and J by 0 bases, with 17 bases between the two germline ends. Germline CDR1 and CDR2: GEAIGNYY and EKD. CDR3 nucleotide sequence: TGTGCCTGTGACGCCGGGGGGGCTTTTAGCTCCTGGGACACCCGACAGATGTTTTTC. Residues: CACDAGGAFSSWDTRQMFF.

This clone has only a few counts. The TCRdb record carries a much larger clone's protein, which differs from this DNA's translation at residue 10; a read error is the likely cause, and the protein listed here is the DNA translation. CDR3 region: CALGELSHGIPIWGIVFIGDKLIF. The CDR3 DNA follows: TGTGCTCTTGGGGAACTTTCCCATGGCATTCCTATATGGGGGATAGTCTTTATAGGCGATAAACTCATCTTT. The chain joins TRDV1 to TRDJ1; 9 bases match TRDD3. V lost 0 bases and J lost 4; bases outside the gene matches: 30. CDR1 TSWWSYY and CDR2 QGS come from the germline V gene. The CDR3 covers 24 residues.